This TCR beta chain was identified during a study of T cells in Graves' hyperthyroidism and ophthalmopathy. Broader study findings: Most clonotypes that expanded in the thyroid above 0.001 also showed up in blood.

The CDR3 contains 16 residues. The V end was cut by 1 base, the J end by 5 bases, with 17 bases between. The germline gives CDR1 SEHNR, CDR2 FQNEAQ (reference sequence). Fresh 10 ml peripheral blood yielded PBMCs. As regards this clonotype: Its antigen is unidentified.

Amplified TCR beta CDR3 regions came from RNA transcripts. HTBI primers were employed in a first-round RT-PCR of the TCR CDR3. TCRdb analysed the multiplex PCR reads with MiXCR anew, one entry per CDR3 protein. Among about 380,000 distinct CDR3 sequences, approximately 18% were seen once, and the ten largest hold 40%. Input material: blood. The sequence derives from a man in his late teens or twenties with Graves' ophthalmopathy. This chain uses TRBV7-9 with TRBJ1-1; D is uncertain. CDR3 coding DNA: TGTGCCAGCAGCTTAGTCCCCTTGGGTTCGTGGACTGAAGCTTTCTTT. This encodes CASSLVPLGSWTEAFF.